The entry below describes one T cell receptor (beta chain). The data were obtained in a study of blood T cell repertoires in COVID-19. The overall study: From T cells, B-cell-depleted T cells, or PBMCs came the material, which was cDNA or gDNA.

TCRdb's copy holds only in-frame clones and misses some; the assay was immunoSEQ multiplex PCR. The profile shows 150,000 to 250,000 clones, around 82% of them singletons. Germline loops: CDR1 SGDLS, CDR2 YYNGEE. This CDR3 has 15 amino acids. The V and J ends lost 4 bases and 7 bases respectively, with 15 bases between them. Adults between roughly 18 and 90 years of age took part from about 24 US areas. Membership in each cohort depended on participant-reported clinical history. Donors of Cohort 3 who recovered were those that had two negative PCRs, clearance, or symptom resolution. Sequencing used PBMCs or T cells enriched from blood (not recorded which). The TCR was taken from a middle-aged man who had recovered from COVID-19. The chain uses TRBV9 and TRBJ1-6; perhaps TRBD1 as D (5 bases). The CDR3 DNA sequence: TGTGCCAGCAGCTGGGGCAGCGATCCGAATTCACCCCTCCACTTT. Translated, it gives CASSWGSDPNSPLHF.